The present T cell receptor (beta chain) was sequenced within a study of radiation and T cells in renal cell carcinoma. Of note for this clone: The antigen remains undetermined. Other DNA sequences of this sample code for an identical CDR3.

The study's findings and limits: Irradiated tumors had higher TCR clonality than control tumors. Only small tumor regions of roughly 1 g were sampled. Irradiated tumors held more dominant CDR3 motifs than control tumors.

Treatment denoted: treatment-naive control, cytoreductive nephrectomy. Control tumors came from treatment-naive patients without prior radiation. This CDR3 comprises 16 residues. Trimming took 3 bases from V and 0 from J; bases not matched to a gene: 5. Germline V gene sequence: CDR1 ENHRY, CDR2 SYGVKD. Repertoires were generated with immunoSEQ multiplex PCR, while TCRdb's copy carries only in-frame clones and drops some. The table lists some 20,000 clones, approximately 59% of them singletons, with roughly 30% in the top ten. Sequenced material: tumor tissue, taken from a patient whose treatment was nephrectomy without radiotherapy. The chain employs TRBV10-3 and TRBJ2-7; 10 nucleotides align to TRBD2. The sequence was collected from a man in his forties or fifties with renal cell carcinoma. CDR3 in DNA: TGTGCCATCAGTGAAGGACTAGCGGATCTCTCCTACGAGCAGTACTTC. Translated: CAISEGLADLSYEQYF.